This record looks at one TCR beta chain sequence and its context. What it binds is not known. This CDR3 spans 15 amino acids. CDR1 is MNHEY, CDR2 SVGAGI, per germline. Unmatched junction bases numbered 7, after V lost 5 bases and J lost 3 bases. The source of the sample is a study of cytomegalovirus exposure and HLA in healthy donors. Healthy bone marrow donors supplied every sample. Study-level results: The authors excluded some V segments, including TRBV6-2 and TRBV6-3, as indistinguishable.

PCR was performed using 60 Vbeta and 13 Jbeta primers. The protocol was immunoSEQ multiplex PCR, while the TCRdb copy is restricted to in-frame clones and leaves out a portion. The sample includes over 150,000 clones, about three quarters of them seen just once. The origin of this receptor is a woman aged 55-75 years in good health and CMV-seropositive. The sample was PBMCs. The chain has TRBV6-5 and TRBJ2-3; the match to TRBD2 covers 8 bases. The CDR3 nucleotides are TGTGCCAGCAGTACGACTAGCGATCGAACAGATACGCAGTATTTT. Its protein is CASSTTSDRTDTQYF.